This T cell receptor (beta chain) stems from a study of T cells in Graves' hyperthyroidism and ophthalmopathy. Reasons for excluding patients were uncontrolled infection, other autoimmune disease, pregnancy or lactation. This clonotype was seen at least ten times. Its antigen is unidentified. Points from the study as a whole: Most clonotypes that expanded in the thyroid above 0.001 also showed up in blood.

Trimming removed 3 bases from V and 9 bases from J; junction bases left unmatched: 4. Looked up from germline, CDR1 is SEHNR and CDR2 is FQNEAQ (reference sequence). CDR3 length equals 14 residues. RNA transcripts gave rise to amplified TCR beta CDR3 regions. HTBI primers were used for first-round RT-PCR of the TCR CDR3. TCRdb re-analysed the multiplex PCR reads in MiXCR, keeping a single row per CDR3 protein. Of 700,000 or so distinct CDR3 sequences detected, less than 20% appear once; the ten largest clones hold about 8.4%. Sequencing input: blood. The V and J genes are TRBV7-9 and TRBJ2-1; 11 nucleotides agree with TRBD2. This TCR derives from a man aged 18 to 29 with Graves' hyperthyroidism. The CDR3 coding sequence is TGTGCCAGCAGCTTGACTAGCGGGACGGGTGAGCAGTTCTTC. Protein sequence: CASSLTSGTGEQFF. The whole variable domain, filled in from reference TRBV7-9 and TRBJ2-1, reads DTGVSQNPRHKITKRGQNVTFRCDPISEHNRLYWYRQTLGQGPEFLTYFQNEAQLEKSRLLSDRFSAERPKGSFSTLEIQRTEQGDSAMYLCASSLTSGTGEQFFGPGTRLTVL.